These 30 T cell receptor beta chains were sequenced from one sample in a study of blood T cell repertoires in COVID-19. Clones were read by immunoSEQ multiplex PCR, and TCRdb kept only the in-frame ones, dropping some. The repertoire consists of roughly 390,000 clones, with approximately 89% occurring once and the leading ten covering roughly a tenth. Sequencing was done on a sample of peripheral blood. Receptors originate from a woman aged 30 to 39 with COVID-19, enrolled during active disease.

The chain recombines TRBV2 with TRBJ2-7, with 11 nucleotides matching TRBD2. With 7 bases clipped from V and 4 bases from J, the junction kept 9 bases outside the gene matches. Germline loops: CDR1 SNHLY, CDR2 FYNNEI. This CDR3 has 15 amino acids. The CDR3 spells CASNPTSGSGYEQYF. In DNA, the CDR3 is TGTGCCAGCAACCCTACTAGCGGGAGTGGTTACGAGCAGTACTTC.

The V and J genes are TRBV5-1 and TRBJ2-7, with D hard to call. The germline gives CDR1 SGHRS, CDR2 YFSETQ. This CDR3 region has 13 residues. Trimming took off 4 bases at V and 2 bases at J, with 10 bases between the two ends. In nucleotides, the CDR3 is TGCGCCAGCAGCCCTGGAGTTACCTACGAGCAGTACTTC. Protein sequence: CASSPGVTYEQYF.

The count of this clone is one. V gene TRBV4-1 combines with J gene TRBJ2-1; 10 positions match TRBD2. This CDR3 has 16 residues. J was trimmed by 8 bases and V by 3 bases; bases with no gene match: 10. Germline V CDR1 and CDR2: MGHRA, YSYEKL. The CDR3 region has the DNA TGCGCCAGCAGCCACTCTAGCGGGAGTTACATGGATGAGCAGTTCTTC. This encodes CASSHSSGSYMDEQFF.

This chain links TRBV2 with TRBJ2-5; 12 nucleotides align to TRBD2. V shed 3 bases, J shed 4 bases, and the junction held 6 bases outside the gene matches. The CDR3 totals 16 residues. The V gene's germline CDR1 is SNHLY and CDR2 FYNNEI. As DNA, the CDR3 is TGTGCCAGCAGTGACCCGACTAGCGGGAGAGGAGAGACCCAGTACTTC. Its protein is CASSDPTSGRGETQYF.

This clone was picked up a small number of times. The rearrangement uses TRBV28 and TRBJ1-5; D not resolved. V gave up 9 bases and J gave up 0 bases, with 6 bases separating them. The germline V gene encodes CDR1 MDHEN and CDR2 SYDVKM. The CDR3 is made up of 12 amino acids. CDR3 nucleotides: TGTGCCAGTGCCTATAGCAATCAGCCCCAGCATTTT. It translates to CASAYSNQPQHF.

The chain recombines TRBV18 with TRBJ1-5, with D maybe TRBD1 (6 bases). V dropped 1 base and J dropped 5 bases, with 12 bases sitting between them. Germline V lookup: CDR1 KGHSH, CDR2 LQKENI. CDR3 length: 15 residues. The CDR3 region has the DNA TGTGCCAGCTCACCACTCGGCAGGGGAGATCAGCCCCAGCATTTT. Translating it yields CASSPLGRGDQPQHF.

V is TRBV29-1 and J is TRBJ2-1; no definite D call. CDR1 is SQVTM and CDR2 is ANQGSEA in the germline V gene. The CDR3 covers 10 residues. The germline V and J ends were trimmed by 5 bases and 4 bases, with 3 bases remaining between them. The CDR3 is CSVSYNEQFF. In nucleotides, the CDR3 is TGCAGCGTTTCTTACAATGAGCAGTTCTTC.

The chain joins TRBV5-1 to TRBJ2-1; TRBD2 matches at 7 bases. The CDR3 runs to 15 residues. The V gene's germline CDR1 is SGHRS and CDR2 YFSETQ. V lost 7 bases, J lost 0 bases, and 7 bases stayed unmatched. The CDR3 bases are TGCGCCAGCGCGAGCGGGACGTACTCCTACAATGAGCAGTTCTTC. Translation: CASASGTYSYNEQFF.

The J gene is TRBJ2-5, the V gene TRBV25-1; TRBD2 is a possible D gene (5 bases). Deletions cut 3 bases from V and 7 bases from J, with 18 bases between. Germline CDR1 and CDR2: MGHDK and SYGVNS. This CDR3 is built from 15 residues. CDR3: CASSELSPGVGTQYF. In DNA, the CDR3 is TGTGCCAGCAGTGAGCTCAGTCCCGGGGTGGGGACCCAGTACTTC. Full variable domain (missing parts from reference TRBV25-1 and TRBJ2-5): EADIYQTPRYLVIGTGKKITLECSQTMGHDKMYWYQQDPGMELHLIHYSYGVNSTEKGDLSSESTVSRIRTEHFPLTLESARPSHTSQYLCASSELSPGVGTQYFGPGTRLLVL.

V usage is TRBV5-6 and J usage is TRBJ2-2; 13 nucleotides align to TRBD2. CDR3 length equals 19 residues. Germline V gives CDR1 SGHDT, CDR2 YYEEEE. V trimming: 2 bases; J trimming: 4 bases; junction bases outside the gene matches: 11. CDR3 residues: CASSFRTGLAGLTTGELFF. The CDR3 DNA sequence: TGTGCCAGCAGCTTCCGCACGGGACTAGCGGGACTCACCACCGGGGAGCTGTTTTTT.

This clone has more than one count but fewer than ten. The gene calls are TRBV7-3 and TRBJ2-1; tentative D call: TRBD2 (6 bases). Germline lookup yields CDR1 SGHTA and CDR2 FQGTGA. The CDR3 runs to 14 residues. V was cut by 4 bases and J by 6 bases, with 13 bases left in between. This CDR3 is CASSSPGVTNEQFF. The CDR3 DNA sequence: TGTGCCAGCAGCTCCCCGGGGGTGACCAATGAGCAGTTCTTC.

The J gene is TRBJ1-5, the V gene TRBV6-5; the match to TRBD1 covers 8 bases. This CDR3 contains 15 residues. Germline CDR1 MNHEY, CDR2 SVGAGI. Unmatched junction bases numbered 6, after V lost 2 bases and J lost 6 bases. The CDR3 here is CASSYHRGKGQPQHF. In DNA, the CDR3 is TGTGCCAGCAGTTACCACAGGGGGAAGGGTCAGCCCCAGCATTTT.

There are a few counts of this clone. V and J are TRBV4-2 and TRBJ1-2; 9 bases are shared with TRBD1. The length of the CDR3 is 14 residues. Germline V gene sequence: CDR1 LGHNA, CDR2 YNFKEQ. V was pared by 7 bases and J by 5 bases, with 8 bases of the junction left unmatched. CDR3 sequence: CASKGEGTGYGYTF. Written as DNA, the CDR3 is TGTGCCAGCAAAGGGGAAGGGACAGGGTATGGCTACACCTTC.

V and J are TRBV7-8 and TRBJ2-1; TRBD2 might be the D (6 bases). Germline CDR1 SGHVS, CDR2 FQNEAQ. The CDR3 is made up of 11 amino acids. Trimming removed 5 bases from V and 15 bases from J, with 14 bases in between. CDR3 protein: CASSDLTRGFF. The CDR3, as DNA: TGTGCCAGCAGCGATCTCACGCGGGGGTTCTTC.

CDR3 protein: CASSDGGRTEAFF. Written as DNA, the CDR3 is TGTGCCAGCAGTGATGGGGGCCGGACTGAAGCTTTCTTT. The V gene is TRBV25-1, the J gene TRBJ1-1; D is perhaps TRBD1 (6 bases). This CDR3 contains 13 residues. Trimming took off 3 bases at V and 5 bases at J, with 10 bases between the two ends. Looked up from germline, CDR1 is MGHDK and CDR2 is SYGVNS. Together with reference TRBV25-1 and TRBJ1-1, the CDR3 gives the full variable domain: EADIYQTPRYLVIGTGKKITLECSQTMGHDKMYWYQQDPGMELHLIHYSYGVNSTEKGDLSSESTVSRIRTEHFPLTLESARPSHTSQYLCASSDGGRTEAFFGQGTRLTVV.

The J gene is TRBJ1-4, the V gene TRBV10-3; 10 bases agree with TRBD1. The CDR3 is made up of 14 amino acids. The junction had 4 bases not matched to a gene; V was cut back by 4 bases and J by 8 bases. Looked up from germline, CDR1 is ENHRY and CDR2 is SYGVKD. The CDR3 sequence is CAISAGQGTEKLFF. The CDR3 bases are TGTGCCATCAGTGCGGGACAGGGGACGGAAAAACTGTTTTTT.

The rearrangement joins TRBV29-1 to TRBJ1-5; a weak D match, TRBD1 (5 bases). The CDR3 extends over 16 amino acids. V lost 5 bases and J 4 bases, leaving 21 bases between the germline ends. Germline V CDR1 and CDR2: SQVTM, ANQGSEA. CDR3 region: CSVSAGPGSRNQPQHF. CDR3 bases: TGCAGCGTTTCTGCAGGGCCTGGATCGAGAAATCAGCCCCAGCATTTT.

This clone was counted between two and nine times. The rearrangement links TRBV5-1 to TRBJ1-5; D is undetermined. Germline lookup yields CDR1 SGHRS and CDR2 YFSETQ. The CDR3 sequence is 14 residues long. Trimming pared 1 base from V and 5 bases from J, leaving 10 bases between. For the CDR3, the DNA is TGCGCCAGCAGCTTGAGGACTACCTATCAGCCCCAGCATTTT. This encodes CASSLRTTYQPQHF.

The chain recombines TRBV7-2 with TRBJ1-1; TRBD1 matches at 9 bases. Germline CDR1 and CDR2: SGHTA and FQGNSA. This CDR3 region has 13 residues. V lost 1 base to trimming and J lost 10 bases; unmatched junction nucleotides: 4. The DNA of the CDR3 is TGTGCCAGCAGCTTAGACAGGGGGCGCTTAGCTTTCTTT. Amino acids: CASSLDRGRLAFF. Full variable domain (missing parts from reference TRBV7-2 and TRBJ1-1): GAGVSQSPSNKVTEKGKDVELRCDPISGHTALYWYRQSLGQGLEFLIYFQGNSAPDKSGLPSDRFSAERTGGSVSTLTIQRTQQEDSAVYLCASSLDRGRLAFFGQGTRLTVV.

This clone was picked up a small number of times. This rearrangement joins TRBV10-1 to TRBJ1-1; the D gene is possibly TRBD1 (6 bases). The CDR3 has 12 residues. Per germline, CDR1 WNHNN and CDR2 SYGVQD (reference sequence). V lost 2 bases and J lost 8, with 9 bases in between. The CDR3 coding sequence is TGCGCCAGCAGTGAGCCGGGACAAGAAGCTTTCTTT. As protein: CASSEPGQEAFF.

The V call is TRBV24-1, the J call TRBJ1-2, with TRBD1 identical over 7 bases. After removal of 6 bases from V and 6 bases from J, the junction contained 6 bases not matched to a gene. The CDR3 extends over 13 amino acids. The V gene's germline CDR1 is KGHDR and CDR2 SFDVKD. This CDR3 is CATSQKGADGYTF. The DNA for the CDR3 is TGTGCCACCAGTCAGAAGGGGGCTGATGGCTACACCTTC.

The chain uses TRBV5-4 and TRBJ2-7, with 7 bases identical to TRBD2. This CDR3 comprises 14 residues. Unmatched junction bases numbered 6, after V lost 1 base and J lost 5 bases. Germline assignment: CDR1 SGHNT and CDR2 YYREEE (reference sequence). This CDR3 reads CASSLWGRADEQYF. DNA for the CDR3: TGTGCCAGCAGCTTGTGGGGGAGGGCGGACGAGCAGTACTTC.

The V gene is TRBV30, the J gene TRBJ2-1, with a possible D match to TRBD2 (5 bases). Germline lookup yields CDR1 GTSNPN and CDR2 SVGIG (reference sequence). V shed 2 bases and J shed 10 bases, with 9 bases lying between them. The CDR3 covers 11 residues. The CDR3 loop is CAWSSGGEQFF. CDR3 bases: TGTGCCTGGAGTAGCGGTGGGGAGCAGTTCTTC.

The CDR3 sequence is CASSQVAGGGAKNIQYF. The CDR3 DNA reads TGTGCCAGCAGCCAAGTCGCTGGGGGGGGAGCCAAAAACATTCAGTACTTC. The chain has TRBV4-2 and TRBJ2-4; 7 bases agree with TRBD2. The germline V gene encodes CDR1 LGHNA and CDR2 YNFKEQ. J gave up 0 bases and V 1 base, and 6 bases lay outside the gene matches. This CDR3 has 17 amino acids.

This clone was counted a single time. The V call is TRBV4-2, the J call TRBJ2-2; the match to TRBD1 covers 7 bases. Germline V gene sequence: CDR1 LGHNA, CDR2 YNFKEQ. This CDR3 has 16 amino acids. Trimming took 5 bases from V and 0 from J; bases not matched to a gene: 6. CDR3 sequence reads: CASSWGQPANTGELFF. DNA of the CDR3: TGTGCCAGCAGCTGGGGACAGCCGGCGAACACCGGGGAGCTGTTTTTT.

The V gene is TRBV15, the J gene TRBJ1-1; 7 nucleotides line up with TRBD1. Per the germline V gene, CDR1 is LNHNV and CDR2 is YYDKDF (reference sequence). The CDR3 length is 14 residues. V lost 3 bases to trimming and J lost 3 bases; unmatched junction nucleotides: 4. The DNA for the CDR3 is TGTGCCACCAGCAGGGGACAGAGAGACACTGAAGCTTTCTTT. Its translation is CATSRGQRDTEAFF.

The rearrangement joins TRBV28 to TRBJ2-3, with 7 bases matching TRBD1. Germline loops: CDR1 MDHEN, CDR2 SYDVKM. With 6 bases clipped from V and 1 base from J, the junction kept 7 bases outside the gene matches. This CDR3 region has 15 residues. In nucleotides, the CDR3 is TGTGCCAGCAGAAGAAAGGGGGCTGGCACAGATACGCAGTATTTT. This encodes CASRRKGAGTDTQYF.

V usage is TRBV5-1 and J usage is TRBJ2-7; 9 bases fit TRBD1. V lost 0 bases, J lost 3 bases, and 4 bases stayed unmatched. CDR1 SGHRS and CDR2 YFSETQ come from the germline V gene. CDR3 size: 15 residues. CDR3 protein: CASSLAGTGIYEQYF. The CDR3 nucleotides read TGCGCCAGCAGCTTGGCCGGGACAGGGATCTACGAGCAGTACTTC.

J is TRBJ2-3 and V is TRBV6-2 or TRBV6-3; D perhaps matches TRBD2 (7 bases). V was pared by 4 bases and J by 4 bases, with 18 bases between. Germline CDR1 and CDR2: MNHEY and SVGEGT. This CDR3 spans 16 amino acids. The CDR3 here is CASSFGGLGFADTQYF. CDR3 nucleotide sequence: TGTGCCAGCAGTTTCGGGGGGCTTGGGTTCGCAGATACGCAGTATTTT.

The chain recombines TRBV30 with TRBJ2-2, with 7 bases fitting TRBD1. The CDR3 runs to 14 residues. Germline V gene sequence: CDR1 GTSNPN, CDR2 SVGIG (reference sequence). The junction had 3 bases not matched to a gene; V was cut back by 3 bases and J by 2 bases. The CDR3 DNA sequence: TGTGCCTGGAGGAGGACAGGAAACACCGGGGAGCTGTTTTTT. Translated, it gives CAWRRTGNTGELFF.